This T cell receptor beta chain originates from a study of blood T cell repertoires in COVID-19. Study at large: COVID-19 samples from acute and convalescent phases originated in the United States, Italy and Spain. The analysed material was cDNA or gDNA that came from T cells, B-cell-depleted T cells, or PBMCs.

Per the study methods: Counts of nucleated cells, estimated from reference gene primer amplification, were obtained. The assay was immunoSEQ multiplex PCR, and TCRdb's table has in-frame clones only and misses some. V and J calls and clone size are as listed in that table; D and trimming were resolved from the DNA. The data show 300,000 to 400,000 clones, with around 87% seen just once and roughly 7.1% held by the top ten. The CDR3 sequence is 19 residues long. The V segment lost 2 bases and the J segment 0 bases; nucleotides outside the gene matches: 9. The V gene's germline CDR1 is SGHTA and CDR2 FQGNSA.

The origin of this receptor is a woman aged 45-59 years who had recovered from COVID-19. The specimen sequenced was peripheral blood. The chain joins TRBV7-2 to TRBJ2-1; 11 bases are a match to TRBD2. The CDR3 here is CASSLPSGRPSYSYNEQFF. CDR3 bases: TGTGCCAGCAGCTTACCTAGCGGGAGGCCATCTTACTCCTACAATGAGCAGTTCTTC. Full variable domain (outside the CDR3, taken from reference TRBV7-2 and TRBJ2-1): GAGVSQSPSNKVTEKGKDVELRCDPISGHTALYWYRQSLGQGLEFLIYFQGNSAPDKSGLPSDRFSAERTGGSVSTLTIQRTQQEDSAVYLCASSLPSGRPSYSYNEQFFGPGTRLTVL.